The source of this TCR beta chain is a study of blood T cell repertoires in COVID-19. For the study at large: Acute and convalescent COVID-19 samples came from the United States, Italy and Spain.

This clone was seen only a few times. Germline CDR1 reads MNHEY; CDR2 reads SMNVEV (reference sequence). The junction had 9 bases not matched to a gene; V was cut back by 4 bases and J by 6 bases. This CDR3 is 14 amino acids long. Per the study methods: It was from reference gene primer amplification that nucleated cell counts were estimated. Measured with immunoSEQ multiplex PCR; TCRdb has only the in-frame clones, and not every one. The V and J calls and clone size were taken over from that table, and D and trimming were inferred from the DNA. This table holds about 72,000 clones, roughly 82% found once.

Sequences were obtained from peripheral blood. This sequence originates from a human donor in a cohort sampled during active COVID-19. The V and J genes are TRBV27 and TRBJ2-7; 7 positions agree with TRBD1. CDR3 in DNA: TGTGCCAGCAGTTCCTCTATCAGGGGGTCCGAGCAGTACTTC. It translates to CASSSSIRGSEQYF.